The following is a T cell receptor beta chain sequence with its context. Its antigen remains unknown. Repertoires were generated with immunoSEQ multiplex PCR, while TCRdb's copy carries only in-frame clones and drops some. The sample lists 300,000 to 350,000 clones; about 80% were seen once. This record comes from a study of cytotoxic CD8 clonotypes in ibrutinib-treated CLL. Study conclusions and caveats: Public clonotypes, an uncommon group, contracted or remained stable on treatment. Clonality rose at ibrutinib response and fell back toward baseline at progression.

The TCR comes from a human donor with chronic lymphocytic leukemia. The input for sequencing was PBMCs, taken before ibrutinib treatment.

The CDR3 DNA sequence: TGTGCCAGCAGACCCCGGCCGTTTCAGACCTACGAGCAGTACTTC. Its translation is CASRPRPFQTYEQYF. The gene calls are TRBV6-5 and TRBJ2-7; D is ambiguous. CDR1 and CDR2 from the germline V gene are MNHEY and SVGAGI. V lost 6 bases and J 2 bases, leaving 17 bases between the germline ends. CDR3 length: 15 residues.